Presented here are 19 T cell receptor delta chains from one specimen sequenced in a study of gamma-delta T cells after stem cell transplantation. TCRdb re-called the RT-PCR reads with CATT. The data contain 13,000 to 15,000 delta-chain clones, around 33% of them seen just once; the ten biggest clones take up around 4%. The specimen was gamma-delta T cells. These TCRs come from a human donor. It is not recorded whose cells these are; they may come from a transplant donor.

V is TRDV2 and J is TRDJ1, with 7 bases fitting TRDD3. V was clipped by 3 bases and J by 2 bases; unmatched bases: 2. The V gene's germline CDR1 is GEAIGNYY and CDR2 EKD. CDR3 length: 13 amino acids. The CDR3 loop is CACDLGGTDKLIF. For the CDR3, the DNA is TGTGCCTGTGACCTGGGGGGTACCGATAAACTCATCTTT.

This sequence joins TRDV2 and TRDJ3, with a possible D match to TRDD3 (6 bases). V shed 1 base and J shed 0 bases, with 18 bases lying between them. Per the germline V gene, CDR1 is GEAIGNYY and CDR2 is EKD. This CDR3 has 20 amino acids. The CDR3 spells CACDTSSLLGFSWDTRQMFF. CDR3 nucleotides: TGTGCCTGTGACACTTCATCACTACTGGGCTTCTCCTGGGACACCCGACAGATGTTTTTC.

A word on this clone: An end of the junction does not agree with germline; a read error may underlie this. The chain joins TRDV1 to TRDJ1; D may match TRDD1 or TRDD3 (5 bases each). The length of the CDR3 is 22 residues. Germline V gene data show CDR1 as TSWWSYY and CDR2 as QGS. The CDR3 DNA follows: TGTGCTATTGGGGAAATTGTCCTCAGTAATTCACTGGTGGACTCCGAGACCGATAAACTCATCTTT. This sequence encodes CAIGEIVLSNSLVDSETDKLIF.

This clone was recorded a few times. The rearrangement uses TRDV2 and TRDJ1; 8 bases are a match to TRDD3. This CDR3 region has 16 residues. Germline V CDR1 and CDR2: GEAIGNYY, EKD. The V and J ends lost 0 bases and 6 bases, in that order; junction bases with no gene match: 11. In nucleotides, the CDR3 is TGTGCCTGTGACACCGGGGCGCTCTGGGGGAAAAATAAACTCATCTTT. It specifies CACDTGALWGKNKLIF.

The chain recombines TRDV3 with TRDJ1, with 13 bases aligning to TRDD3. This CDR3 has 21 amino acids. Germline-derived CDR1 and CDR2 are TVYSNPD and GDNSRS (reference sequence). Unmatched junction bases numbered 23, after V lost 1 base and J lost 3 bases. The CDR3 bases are TGTGCCTTTAAGAACCTTCCTACCTACCGTACTGGGGGATACGCGGCCGATAAACTCATCTTT. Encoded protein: CAFKNLPTYRTGGYAADKLIF.

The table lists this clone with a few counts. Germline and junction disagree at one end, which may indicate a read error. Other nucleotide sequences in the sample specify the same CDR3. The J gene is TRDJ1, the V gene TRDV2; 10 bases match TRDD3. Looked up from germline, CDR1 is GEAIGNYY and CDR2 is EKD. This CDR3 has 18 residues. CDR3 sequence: CACDTGGGGYPHTDKLIF. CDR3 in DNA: TGTGCCTGTGACACCGGTGGTGGGGGATACCCACACACCGATAAACTTATCTTT.

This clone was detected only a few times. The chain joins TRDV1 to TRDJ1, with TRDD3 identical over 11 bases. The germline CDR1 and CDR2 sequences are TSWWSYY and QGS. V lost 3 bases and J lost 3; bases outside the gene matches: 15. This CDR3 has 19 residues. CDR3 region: CALGETAFLGGYGADKLIF. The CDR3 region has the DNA TGTGCTCTTGGGGAGACGGCCTTCCTTGGGGGATACGGGGCCGATAAACTCATCTTT.

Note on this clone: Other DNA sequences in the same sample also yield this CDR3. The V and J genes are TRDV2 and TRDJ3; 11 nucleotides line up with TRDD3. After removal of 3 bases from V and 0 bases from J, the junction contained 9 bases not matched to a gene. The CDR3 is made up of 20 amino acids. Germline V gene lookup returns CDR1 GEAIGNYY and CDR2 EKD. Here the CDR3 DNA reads TGTGCCTGTGACCCTGTACTGGGGGATAGGAGCTCCTGGGACACCCGACAGATGTTTTTC. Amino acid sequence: CACDPVLGDRSSWDTRQMFF.

The CDR3 DNA sequence: TGTGCCTGTAGCCGGGTCCCCTGGGCAAAACTCTTCTTT. Amino acids: CACSRVPWAKLFF. This sequence joins TRDV3 and TRDJ2; D perhaps matches TRDD3 (5 bases). The CDR3 loop spans 13 amino acids. Germline CDR1 reads TVYSNPD; CDR2 reads GDNSRS (reference sequence). Trimming removed 4 bases at V and 12 bases at J, with 21 bases between.

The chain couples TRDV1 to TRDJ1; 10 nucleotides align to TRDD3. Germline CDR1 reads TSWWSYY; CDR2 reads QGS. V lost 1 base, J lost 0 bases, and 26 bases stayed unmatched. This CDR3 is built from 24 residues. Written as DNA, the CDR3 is TGTGCTCTTGGGGAACCACTCCTACCTACCCCTTTGGGGGATACTCCTTCGTACACCGATAAACTCATCTTT. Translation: CALGEPLLPTPLGDTPSYTDKLIF.

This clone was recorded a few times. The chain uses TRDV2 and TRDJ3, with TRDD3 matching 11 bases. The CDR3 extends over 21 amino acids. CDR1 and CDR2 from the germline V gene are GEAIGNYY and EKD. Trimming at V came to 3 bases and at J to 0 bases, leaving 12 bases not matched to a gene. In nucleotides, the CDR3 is TGTGCCTGTGACCACCTACTGGGGGATAAGTATGACTCCTGGGACACCCGACAGATGTTTTTC. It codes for CACDHLLGDKYDSWDTRQMFF.

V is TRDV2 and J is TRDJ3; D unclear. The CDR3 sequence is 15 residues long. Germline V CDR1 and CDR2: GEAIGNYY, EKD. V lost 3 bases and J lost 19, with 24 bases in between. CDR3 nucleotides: TGTGCCTGTGACCGCAGAGCCCGGGACACCCGAAAAATGTTTTTC. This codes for CACDRRARDTRKMFF.

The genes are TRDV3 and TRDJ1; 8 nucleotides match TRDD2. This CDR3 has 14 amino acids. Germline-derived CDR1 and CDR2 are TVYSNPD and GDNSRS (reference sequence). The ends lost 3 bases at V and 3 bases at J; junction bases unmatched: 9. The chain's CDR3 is CALLPTRPPDKLIF. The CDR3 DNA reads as TGTGCCTTGCTTCCTACTCGTCCACCCGATAAACTCATCTTT.

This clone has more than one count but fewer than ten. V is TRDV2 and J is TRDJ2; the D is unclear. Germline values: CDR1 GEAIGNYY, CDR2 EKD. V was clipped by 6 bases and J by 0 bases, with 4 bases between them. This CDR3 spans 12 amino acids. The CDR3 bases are TGTGCCTGTACTGCTTTGACAGCACAACTCTTCTTT. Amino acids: CACTALTAQLFF.

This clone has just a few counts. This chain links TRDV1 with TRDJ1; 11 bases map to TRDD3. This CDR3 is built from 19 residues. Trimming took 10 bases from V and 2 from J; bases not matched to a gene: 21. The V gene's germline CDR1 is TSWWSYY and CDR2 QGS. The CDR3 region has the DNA TGTGCTCAAACCTCCTGGACGAAATGGGGGATACGGGGGACCGATAAACTCATCTTT. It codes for CAQTSWTKWGIRGTDKLIF.

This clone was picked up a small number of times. As DNA, the CDR3 is TGTGCCGATCGGCCTTCCCCGTTCCACACTACTGGGGCTCCCGATAAACTCATCTTT. Encoded protein: CADRPSPFHTTGAPDKLIF. The genes are TRDV3 and TRDJ1, with D possibly being TRDD3 (7 bases). CDR3 length equals 19 residues. Germline CDR1 and CDR2: TVYSNPD and GDNSRS (reference sequence). The germline V and J ends were trimmed by 5 bases and 3 bases, with 34 bases remaining between them.

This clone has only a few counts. The CDR3 DNA reads as TGTGCAGCAACGAACCTCCGTAACTGGGGAATGAGGCCCCCCGATAAACTCATCTTT. This codes for CAATNLRNWGMRPPDKLIF. This rearrangement joins TRAV29/DV5 to TRDJ1; 7 bases align to TRDD3. V dropped 3 bases and J dropped 3; count of bases not matched to a gene: 23. CDR3 length: 19 residues. CDR1 is NSMFDY and CDR2 is ISSIKDK in the germline V gene.

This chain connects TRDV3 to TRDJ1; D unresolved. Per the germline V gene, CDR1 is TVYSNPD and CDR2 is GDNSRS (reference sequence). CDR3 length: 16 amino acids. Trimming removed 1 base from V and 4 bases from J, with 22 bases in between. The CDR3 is CAFTKDRPGRGDKLIF. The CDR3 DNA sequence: TGTGCCTTTACCAAGGACAGGCCTGGCCGTGGCGATAAACTCATCTTT.

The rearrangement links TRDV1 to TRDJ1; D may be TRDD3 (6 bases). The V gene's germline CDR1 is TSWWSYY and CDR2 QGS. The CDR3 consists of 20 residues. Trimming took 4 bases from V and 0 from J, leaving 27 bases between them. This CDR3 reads CALGGHHVWGPEPYTDKLIF. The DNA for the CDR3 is TGTGCTCTTGGGGGCCACCACGTATGGGGGCCCGAGCCATACACCGATAAACTCATCTTT.